The next 8 T cell receptor beta chains were all read from a single sample in a study of T cell repertoires in cytomegalovirus infection. No antigen has been assigned to these receptors. TCRdb independently ran MiXCR on the reads; one entry per CDR3 protein. Seen here are around 89,000 distinct CDR3 sequences, 25% to 35% observed once, and the top ten hold more than 70%. Sequenced here: CD8+ T cells from cultured PBMCs, sampled from culture after CMV antigen stimulation. The receptors were sampled from a human donor in good health (CMV status not recorded). Some clones in this sample may be carry-over from other donors' samples.

DNA for the CDR3: TGTGCCAGCAGCTCCCCGGTTCGGGACAGGGGGCGTGGGGGGAACACTGAAGCTTTCTTT. This sequence encodes CASSSPVRDRGRGGNTEAFF. The J gene is TRBJ1-1, the V gene TRBV7-9; 12 bases are a match to TRBD1. Per the germline V gene, CDR1 is SEHNR and CDR2 is FQNEAQ (reference sequence). The junction had 16 bases not matched to a gene; V was cut back by 4 bases and J by 1 base. CDR3 size: 20 residues.

This clonotype was recorded many times. This chain links TRBV27 with TRBJ2-2; 7 bases are a match to TRBD1. The CDR3 has 15 residues. The junction had 8 bases not matched to a gene; V was cut back by 4 bases and J by 6 bases. Germline V gene data show CDR1 as MNHEY and CDR2 as SMNVEV (reference sequence). The CDR3 coding sequence is TGTGCCAGCAGTTCCCACGACAGGGCGGCCGGGGAGCTGTTTTTT. Protein sequence: CASSSHDRAAGELFF.

The chain is built from TRBV7-3 and TRBJ2-3, with D possibly being TRBD1 (6 bases). CDR3 size: 12 residues. CDR1 is SGHTA and CDR2 is FQGTGA in the germline V gene. V was trimmed by 4 bases and J by 8 bases, leaving 10 bases between them. CDR3 region: CASSSGDGTQYF. The CDR3 DNA follows: TGTGCCAGCAGCTCAGGGGACGGTACGCAGTATTTT. Full variable domain (remainder filled in from reference TRBV7-3 and TRBJ2-3): GAGVSQTPSNKVTEKGKYVELRCDPISGHTALYWYRQSLGQGPEFLIYFQGTGAADDSGLPNDRFFAVRPEGSVSTLKIQRTERGDSAVYLCASSSGDGTQYFGPGTRLTVL.

The genes are TRBV12-3 or TRBV12-4 and TRBJ2-1, with D perhaps given as TRBD1 or TRBD2 (5 bases each). The ends were cut back, 1 base at V and 9 bases at J, with 10 bases in the middle. This CDR3 spans 13 amino acids. The CDR3 here is CASSLGQGVEQFF. DNA of the CDR3: TGTGCCAGCAGTTTAGGGCAGGGAGTTGAGCAGTTCTTC.

The chain is built from TRBV9 and TRBJ1-1, with D perhaps TRBD1 (5 bases). Germline V CDR1 and CDR2: SGDLS, YYNGEE. This CDR3 is built from 13 residues. Deletions cut 4 bases from V and 7 bases from J, with 14 bases between. The CDR3 sequence is CASSPRWGVEAFF. As DNA, the CDR3 is TGTGCCAGCAGCCCCAGGTGGGGGGTTGAAGCTTTCTTT.

J is TRBJ2-7 and V is TRBV7-9, with 9 bases identical to TRBD2. The V and J ends lost 3 bases and 1 base, in that order; junction bases with no gene match: 10. The V gene's germline CDR1 is SEHNR and CDR2 FQNEAQ (reference sequence). The CDR3 is made up of 17 amino acids. The CDR3 DNA is TGTGCCAGCAGCTTCGGTATTAGCGGGGGCCCGTCCTACGAGCAGTACTTC. Amino acid sequence: CASSFGISGGPSYEQYF. The full variable domain, in which reference TRBV7-9 and TRBJ2-7 provide the parts outside the CDR3, is DTGVSQNPRHKITKRGQNVTFRCDPISEHNRLYWYRQTLGQGPEFLTYFQNEAQLEKSRLLSDRFSAERPKGSFSTLEIQRTEQGDSAMYLCASSFGISGGPSYEQYFGPGTRLTVT.

The V gene is TRBV4-1, the J gene TRBJ1-1, with 9 positions matching TRBD1. The CDR3 is 15 amino acids. With V trimmed by 1 base and J by 5 bases, 5 bases remained unmatched. The germline V gene encodes CDR1 MGHRA and CDR2 YSYEKL. This CDR3 is CASSQGQGVRTEAFF. The CDR3 DNA follows: TGCGCCAGCAGCCAAGGACAGGGGGTAAGGACTGAAGCTTTCTTT.

This clonotype was observed once. The rearrangement uses TRBV20-1 and TRBJ2-3; D is perhaps TRBD1 or TRBD2 (5 bases each). With 0 bases removed from V and 0 bases from J, the gap between germline ends came to 22 bases. This CDR3 has 19 amino acids. Germline CDR1 is DFQATT and CDR2 is SNEGSKA (reference sequence). CDR3 DNA sequence: TGCAGTGCTAGAGATTCTCCGTTGGGACCGGAGGTTAGCACAGATACGCAGTATTTT. It is translated as CSARDSPLGPEVSTDTQYF.